This TCR beta chain was recovered during a study of blood T cell repertoires in COVID-19. This CDR3 comprises 16 residues. The germline gives CDR1 LGHDT, CDR2 YNNKEL (reference sequence). V was pared by 5 bases and J by 5 bases, with 18 bases between. A Seattle source enrolled patients during active infection and followed them longitudinally. Produced via immunoSEQ multiplex PCR; TCRdb's table is partial and in-frame only. This table holds around 140,000 clones, around 89% found once. This TCR was recovered from a man aged 55 to 69 with COVID-19, enrolled during active disease. V gene TRBV3-1 (or the pseudogene TRBV3-2) combines with J gene TRBJ1-4, with a tentative D call TRBD1 (5 bases). The sequencing input was peripheral blood. The CDR3 DNA reads TGTGCCAGCAGCAACGGATGGCCGACAGCGAATGAAAAACTGTTTTTT. This encodes CASSNGWPTANEKLFF.